This TCR beta chain appears in the sequencing data of a study of shared clonotypes between healthy human individuals. Regarding the study as a whole: Blood was the only sampled material, and tissue repertoires likely differ.

Sequenced by immunoSEQ multiplex PCR; TCRdb stores in-frame clones only, minus some. The sample has millions of clones; roughly 93% are singletons. Worth noting for this clone: Its antigen is currently unknown.

Trimming removed 9 bases at V and 8 bases at J, with 16 bases between. CDR1 and CDR2 from the germline V gene are MGHDK and SYGVNS. The CDR3 totals 12 residues. V usage is TRBV25-1 and J usage is TRBJ1-2; maybe TRBD1 (5 bases). This receptor was obtained from a man between 18 and 35 years old in good health. Some clones in this sample may be carry-over from other donors' samples. Sequenced material: naive CD4+ T cells from PBMCs. As to subset: CD45RA+ positively selected. The CDR3 sequence: CASQRGSGGYTF. Here the CDR3 DNA reads TGTGCCAGTCAGAGGGGCTCGGGGGGCTACACCTTC.